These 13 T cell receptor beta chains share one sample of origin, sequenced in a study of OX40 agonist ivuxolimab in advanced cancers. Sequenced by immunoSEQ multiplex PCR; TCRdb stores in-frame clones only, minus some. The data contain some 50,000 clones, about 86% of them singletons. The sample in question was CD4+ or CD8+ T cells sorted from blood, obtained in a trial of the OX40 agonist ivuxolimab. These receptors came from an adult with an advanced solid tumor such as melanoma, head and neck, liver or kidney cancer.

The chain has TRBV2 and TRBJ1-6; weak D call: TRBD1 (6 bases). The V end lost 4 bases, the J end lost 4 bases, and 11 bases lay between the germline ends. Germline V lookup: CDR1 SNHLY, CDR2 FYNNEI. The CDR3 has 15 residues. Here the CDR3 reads CASSARQDYNSPLHF. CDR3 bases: TGTGCCAGCAGTGCCCGACAGGATTATAATTCACCCCTCCACTTT.

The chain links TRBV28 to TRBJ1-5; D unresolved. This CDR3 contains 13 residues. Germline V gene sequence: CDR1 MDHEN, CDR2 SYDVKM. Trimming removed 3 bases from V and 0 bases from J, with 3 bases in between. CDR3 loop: CASSLGSNQPQHF. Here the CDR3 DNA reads TGTGCCAGCAGTTTGGGTAGCAATCAGCCCCAGCATTTT.

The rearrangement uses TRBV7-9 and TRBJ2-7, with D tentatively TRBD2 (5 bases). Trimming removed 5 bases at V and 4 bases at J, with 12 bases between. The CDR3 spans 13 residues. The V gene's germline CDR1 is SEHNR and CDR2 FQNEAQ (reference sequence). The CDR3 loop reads CASSPEGWYEQYF. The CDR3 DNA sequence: TGTGCCAGCAGCCCCGAGGGCTGGTACGAGCAGTACTTC.

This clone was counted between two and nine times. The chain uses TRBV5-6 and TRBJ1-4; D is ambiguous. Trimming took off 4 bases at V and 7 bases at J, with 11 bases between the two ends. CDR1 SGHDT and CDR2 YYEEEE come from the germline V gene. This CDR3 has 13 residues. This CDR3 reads CASSPQPSEKLFF. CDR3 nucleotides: TGTGCCAGCAGCCCACAGCCAAGTGAAAAACTGTTTTTT. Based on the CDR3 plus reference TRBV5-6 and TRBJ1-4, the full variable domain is DAGVTQSPTHLIKTRGQQVTLRCSPKSGHDTVSWYQQALGQGPQFIFQYYEEEERQRGNFPDRFSGHQFPNYSSELNVNALLLGDSALYLCASSPQPSEKLFFGSGTQLSVL.

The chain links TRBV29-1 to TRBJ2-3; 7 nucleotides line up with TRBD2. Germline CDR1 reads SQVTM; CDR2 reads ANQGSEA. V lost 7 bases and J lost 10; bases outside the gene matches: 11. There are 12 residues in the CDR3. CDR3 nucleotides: TGCAGCGGAGGGAGGGCCGGGAGTCCGCAGTATTTT. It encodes CSGGRAGSPQYF.

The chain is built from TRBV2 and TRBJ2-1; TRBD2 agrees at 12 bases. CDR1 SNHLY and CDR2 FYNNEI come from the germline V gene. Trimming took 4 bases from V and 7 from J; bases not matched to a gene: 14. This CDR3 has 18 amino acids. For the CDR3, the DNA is TGTGCCAGCAGTGTAGGGAACCTAGCGGGAGGGGATCGGAATGAGCAGTTCTTC. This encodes CASSVGNLAGGDRNEQFF.

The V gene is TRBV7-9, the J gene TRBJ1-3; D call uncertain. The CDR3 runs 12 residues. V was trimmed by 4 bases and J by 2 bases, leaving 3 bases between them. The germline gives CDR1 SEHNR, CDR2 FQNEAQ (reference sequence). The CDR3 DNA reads TGTGCCAGCAGCTCGACTGGAAACACCATATATTTT. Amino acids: CASSSTGNTIYF.

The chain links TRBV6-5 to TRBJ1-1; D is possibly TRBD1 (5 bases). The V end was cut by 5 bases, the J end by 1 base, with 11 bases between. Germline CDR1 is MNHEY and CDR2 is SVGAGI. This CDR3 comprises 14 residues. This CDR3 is CASSPGTGNTEAFF. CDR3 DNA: TGTGCCAGCAGTCCCGGGACGGGGAACACTGAAGCTTTCTTT.

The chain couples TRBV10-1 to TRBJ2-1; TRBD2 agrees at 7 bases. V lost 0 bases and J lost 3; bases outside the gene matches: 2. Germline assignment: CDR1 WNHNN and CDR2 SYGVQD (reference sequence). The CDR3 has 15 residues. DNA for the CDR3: TGCGCCAGCAGTGAGTCGGGAGGGAGCTACAATGAGCAGTTCTTC. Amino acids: CASSESGGSYNEQFF.

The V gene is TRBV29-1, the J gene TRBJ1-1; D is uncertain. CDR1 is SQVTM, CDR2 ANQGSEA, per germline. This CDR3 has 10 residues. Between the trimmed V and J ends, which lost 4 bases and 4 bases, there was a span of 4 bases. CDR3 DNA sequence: TGCAGCGTTGGGGGCACTGAAGCTTTCTTT. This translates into CSVGGTEAFF.

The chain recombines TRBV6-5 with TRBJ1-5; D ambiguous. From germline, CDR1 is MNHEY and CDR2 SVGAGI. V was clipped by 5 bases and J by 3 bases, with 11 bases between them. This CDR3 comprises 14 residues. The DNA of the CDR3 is TGTGCCAGCAGTCAAGACATGGTCAATCAGCCCCAGCATTTT. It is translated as CASSQDMVNQPQHF.

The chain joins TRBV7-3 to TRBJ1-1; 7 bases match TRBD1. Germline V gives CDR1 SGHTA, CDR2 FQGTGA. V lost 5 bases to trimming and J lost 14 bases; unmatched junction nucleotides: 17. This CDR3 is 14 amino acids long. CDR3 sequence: CASSPWGQGERQFF. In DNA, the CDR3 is TGTGCCAGCAGCCCCTGGGGTCAGGGGGAGAGGCAGTTCTTT. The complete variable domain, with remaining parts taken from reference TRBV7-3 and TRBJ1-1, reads GAGVSQTPSNKVTEKGKYVELRCDPISGHTALYWYRQSLGQGPEFLIYFQGTGAADDSGLPNDRFFAVRPEGSVSTLKIQRTERGDSAVYLCASSPWGQGERQFFGQGTRLTVV.

For the CDR3, the DNA is TGTGCCAGCAGTCTTGGGGTGCGGGAGTTTTTCGCAGATACGCAGTATTTT. This gives the protein CASSLGVREFFADTQYF. This chain connects TRBV28 to TRBJ2-3, with 7 bases identical to TRBD2. V was clipped by 5 bases and J by 4 bases; unmatched bases: 15. This CDR3 comprises 17 residues. Looked up from germline, CDR1 is MDHEN and CDR2 is SYDVKM.